Each of the 2 T cell receptor beta chains below was sequenced from the same sample in a study of a mutant IDH1 vaccine in newly diagnosed glioma. TCRdb's table, derived via immunoSEQ multiplex PCR, lists solely in-frame clones and lacks some. This sample yields around 63,000 clones, of which about nine tenths are seen a single time; approximately 2.4% belongs to the top ten. Time point given: baseline, week 1 (first vaccination visit). Treatment in this sample: pre-vaccination baseline after standard-of-care therapy. This sample comprised PBMCs, obtained from a glioma patient treated with radiotherapy, temozolomide or both. Receptors were obtained from a man aged 50-59 years with glioma.

The rearrangement joins TRBV4-1 to TRBJ2-7; the D is unclear. CDR1 is MGHRA and CDR2 is YSYEKL in the germline V gene. The CDR3 loop spans 14 amino acids. Trimming took 4 bases from V and 0 from J, leaving 10 bases between them. The CDR3 DNA is TGCGCCAGCAGCCTCGCTCCGAGCTCCTACGAGCAGTACTTC. Protein product: CASSLAPSSYEQYF.

In DNA, the CDR3 is TGTGCCAGCAGTGGGGGCAGGGAGCCAAGCTACACCTTC. Protein product: CASSGGREPSYTF. The V call is TRBV27, the J call TRBJ1-2, with a tentative D call TRBD1 (6 bases). Trimming stripped 5 bases from V and 9 bases from J, with 16 bases between. This CDR3 contains 13 residues. Germline V gives CDR1 MNHEY, CDR2 SMNVEV (reference sequence).